This record looks at one TCR beta chain sequence and its context. In this sample, this clone turned up many times. The specificity of this receptor is unknown. One base away there is no much larger clone; base qualities are not given. TCRbeta CDR3 regions were amplified from genomic DNA by means of the immunoSEQ Assay, a bias-controlled multiplex PCR. Processing in the source paper ran as follows. Nucleated cell counts per sample were estimated from amplification of reference gene primers within the assay. Sequence reads were collapsed and filtered to measure the absolute abundance of every unique TCRbeta CDR3 rearrangement. For each sample, productive Simpson clonality was calculated as the square root of Simpson's diversity index across productive rearrangements. As stored in TCRdb, this immuneACCESS dataset retains in-frame rearrangements with V and J assigned. A fraction of the clones does not appear; measured against another copy, unresolved V genes explain less than half of the discrepancy, and the remainder lacks a known reason. V and J calls and clone size are as listed in that table; D and trimming were resolved from the DNA. The table for this sample lists roughly 160,000 clones; around 87% of them were counted only once. Around 2.5% of the sample belongs to the ten largest clones.

The data are from a study of blood T cell repertoires in COVID-19 (dated by TCRdb to 2019 to 2021). A note on the overall study: Samples from collaborators originated in the United States, Italy and Spain and spanned both the acute and convalescent phases of COVID-19. The material from the prospective study consisted of cDNA or gDNA derived from T cells, B-cell-depleted T cells, or PBMCs. Samples came from the ongoing ImmuneRACE study (first 160 participants) plus 1,254 subjects from 6 global collaborators. The dataset comprised deeply sampled blood TCRbeta repertoires from subjects exposed to, actively infected with, or recovered from COVID-19. Nearly every sample came with metadata listing a de-identified subject ID, COVID-19 status, age in years and sex. Where available, HLA class I and class II types were taken from metadata supplied by the sample provider and were not determined by assay-based typing. The repertoires were made available in a free public database intended to serve as a resource for research on the immune response to SARS-CoV-2. What the study reported, not specific to this receptor: The amount of clinical and demographic metadata varied by source and participant and was provided uncurated.

One collaborating source in Seattle enrolled patients during active infection and followed them longitudinally through the course of disease. Whole blood was collected in K2EDTA tubes by collaborating institutions according to the institutions' own protocols. For TCRbeta analysis, collaborators shipped samples in one of three forms: frozen whole blood, isolated PBMCs, or DNA extracted from either of those sample types. This TCR was sampled from a woman aged 80 or over with COVID-19, enrolled during active disease. Sequenced sample: peripheral blood.

Here is the DNA: TGTGCCAGCAGCCCGACTAGCGGGAGTAGGAACGAGCAGTACTTC. Translated, it gives CASSPTSGSRNEQYF. The rearrangement combines TRBV7-2 with TRBJ2-7, and 12 junction bases match TRBD2. Taken from the germline V gene, the CDR1 and CDR2 loops are SGHTA and FQGNSA. Here V drops 5 bases and J drops 5 bases, and the junction holds 7 bases not matched to any gene. The CDR3 covers 15 residues, taking in both the cysteine and the phenylalanine. The CDR3 DNA has 45 bases and is translated from base 1.